The following is a T cell receptor beta chain sequence with its context. Which antigen it targets is not known. There are no base qualities to consult, and no much larger clone falls within one base. Libraries were constructed by the immunoSEQ multiplex PCR assay. The published analysis was carried out like this. To diagnose cytomegalovirus status from the catalog of TCR beta chain sequences, a statistical classification framework was built. TCRdb limited this immuneACCESS table to in-frame rearrangements with V and J called. A share of clones is missing; checked studies link under half to unresolved V genes, and the rest is unexplained. V, J and clone size are taken as reported in that table, and D and trimming were inferred from the DNA itself. For this sample the table gives 200,000 to 250,000 clones, of which more than 75% were detected only once. Approximately 2.5% of the sample lies in the top ten.

The donors belonged to the validation cohort of approximately 130 subjects, which was separate from the roughly 700-subject first cohort. The source of the sample is a study of cytomegalovirus exposure and HLA in healthy donors (dated by TCRdb to 2016 to 2017). Study-wide context: The roughly 700 repertoires of the first cohort and the 95 to 150 validation repertoires were produced on the same platform, according to a later analysis. The study aimed to test whether signatures of past pathogen exposure could be identified by cataloging public T cell receptors. In addition to the first cohort of 666 subjects, a separate validation cohort of under 150 different subjects was used. High-throughput TCR immunosequencing, statistical association of individual TCRs with disease status, and machine learning were combined to predict cytomegalovirus infection status. Overall study outcomes, separate from this receptor: All 120 or so repertoires were used to score co-occurrence in the validation cohort in a later analysis, because that analysis had no HLA typing for the cohort. A total of roughly 160 TCR beta chains were listed by the study as associated with cytomegalovirus. The authors suggested that the approach could potentially be generalized to other disease states and immunological phenotypes. In vitro tests confirmed that a few of the cytomegalovirus-associated TCR beta chains recognize cytomegalovirus antigens. In both the original and validation cohorts, the classifier was reported to diagnose cytomegalovirus status with high specificity and sensitivity. Most TCR sequences were observed very rarely across donors, whereas some public TCRs were present in many individuals. Of the cluster scores, roughly 95% were above 0 in a later analysis, which found that TCRs clustered in the first cohort also tended to co-occur in the 120 or so validation repertoires.

The clonotype comes from a man aged 18 to 35 in good health and CMV-seronegative. The source material was PBMCs.

The DNA is as follows: TGTGCCAGCAGTTACCGTGGCCAGGGCTACGAGCAGTACTTC. It specifies CASSYRGQGYEQYF. The sequence links TRBV6-5 to TRBJ2-7; TRBD1 might be the D gene, on 5 matching bases. Trimming removed 2 bases from V and 3 bases from J, leaving 11 bases between the germline ends. Measured from the cysteine to the phenylalanine, the CDR3 is 14 residues long. Only the CDR3 region is kept as DNA, spanning 42 bases read in frame from base 1. The germline V gene specifies MNHEY as CDR1 and SVGAGI as CDR2.